This entry concerns a single TCR beta chain. The clone's antigen remains unknown. No quality values exist for individual bases; no much larger clone is one base distant. The data originate from a study of blood T cells in healthy people across ages (dated by TCRdb to the mid-2010s). Background on the whole study: In model experiments, template switching captured about one uniquely barcoded TCR beta cDNA molecule for every two T cells. The donors were split into four age groups: young (average about 15 years), middle-aged (39), aged (62) and long-lived (over 80). To avoid experimental bias, donors of different ages were spread randomly across the sequencing lanes. Age-related changes in TCR beta repertoire diversity were measured in the study by deep sequencing normalized with unique cDNA molecular identifiers. The study analyzed two additional independent replicas of 1 million unique cDNA reads from the same blood draw for two donors, one aged 18 to 29 and one aged 80 or older.

The library was generated by 5' RACE. Instrument on record: Illumina HiSeq 2500. A second PCR of about 6 to 12 cycles was run with a J-beta primer mix and a sample-barcoded 5' primer. A template-switch 5' adaptor carrying 12 random nucleotides introduced a unique molecular identifier onto each TCR beta cDNA molecule. Each sample yielded at least 2.5 million CDR3-containing paired-end reads. The Mint cDNA synthesis kit, primed by a TRBC-specific oligonucleotide, was used to synthesize first-strand cDNA from all RNA. Following uracil-DNA glycosylase treatment, a first 18-cycle PCR with universal primers M1SS and BC2_uni_R was performed on all cDNA. The authors' analysis ran thus. For normalization, 1 million high-quality reads were randomly selected from each sample, with every read carrying a distinct molecular identifier. Reads with shared molecular identifiers were discarded instead of being binned into consensus sequences. MiTCR, with a Q25 quality threshold and the strictest error-elimination algorithm, was used for CDR3 identification, clonotype clustering and error correction. A nonparametric unseen species model using Euler transformation provided a lower-bound estimate of total TCR beta diversity. TCRdb trimmed the raw reads at Q25, called clones with MiXCR and kept productive beta chains. All rows with the same CDR3 protein become a single entry with the most common DNA and genes. For this entry, the V and J calls and clone size follow TCRdb and not the study's own pipeline. The sample table shows around 1.5 million distinct CDR3 sequences, and roughly 59% are seen once. 5.5% to 8% of the sample lies in the top ten.

Donors were 39 systemically healthy Caucasian individuals from Russia aged roughly 6 to 100 years. Each donor gave ten milliliters of peripheral blood, drawn into EDTA-treated Vacutainer tubes. Ficoll-Paque density-gradient centrifugation was used to isolate PBMCs, with at least 6 million obtained per sample. Trizol reagent was used to extract total RNA from PBMCs, with at least 5.5 micrograms per sample. Naive CD45RAhigh/CD27high T cell percentages were measured by flow cytometry on a PBMC aliquot from every donor. The germline V gene provides CDR1 MRHNA and CDR2 SNTAGT. Clipping removes 4 bases from V and 7 bases from J, with 7 as the unmatched junction base count. The CDR3 covers 14 residues, taking in both the cysteine and the phenylalanine. Left in the record is the CDR3 DNA by itself, 42 bases read in frame from the first base. The investigation overall reported the following: Estimates of total diversity based on one million sequenced T cells were regarded as lower bounds and as underestimates. There was a strong correlation between observed TCR beta diversity and the percentage of naive T cells measured by flow cytometry. Compared with the aged group, more naive CD4+ T cells, fewer expanded clones and increased TCR diversity were shown by the long-lived group, suggesting age selection. Because donor CMV infection status was unknown, age-related changes in expanded clonotypes were potentially confounded. As age increased, observed TCR beta diversity per million T cells dropped in a roughly linear way, and a significant reduction was already evident by age 40. Conclusive comparison of naive and antigen-experienced compartments was prevented by the profiling of bulk unsorted PBMCs.

This sequence was found in a man between 18 and 35 years old in good health. Here the chain combines TRBV6-4 and TRBJ1-2; 9 of the junction bases match TRBD1. Sequenced sample: blood. The encoded CDR3 is CASSGTGAVVGYTF. The bases read TGTGCCAGCAGTGGGACAGGGGCGGTTGTTGGCTACACCTTC.